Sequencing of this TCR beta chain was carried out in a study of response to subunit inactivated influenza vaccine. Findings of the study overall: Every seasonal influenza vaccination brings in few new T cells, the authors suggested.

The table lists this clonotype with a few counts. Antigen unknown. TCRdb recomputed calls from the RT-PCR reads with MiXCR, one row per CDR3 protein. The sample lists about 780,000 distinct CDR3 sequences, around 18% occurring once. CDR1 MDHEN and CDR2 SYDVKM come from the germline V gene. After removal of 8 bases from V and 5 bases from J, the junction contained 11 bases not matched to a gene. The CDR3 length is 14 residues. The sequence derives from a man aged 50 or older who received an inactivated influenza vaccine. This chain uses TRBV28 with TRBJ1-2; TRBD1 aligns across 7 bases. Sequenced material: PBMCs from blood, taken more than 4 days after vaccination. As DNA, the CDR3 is TGTGCCAGCCGTCCTGGCCCCAGGGGGTATGGCTACACCTTC. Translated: CASRPGPRGYGYTF.